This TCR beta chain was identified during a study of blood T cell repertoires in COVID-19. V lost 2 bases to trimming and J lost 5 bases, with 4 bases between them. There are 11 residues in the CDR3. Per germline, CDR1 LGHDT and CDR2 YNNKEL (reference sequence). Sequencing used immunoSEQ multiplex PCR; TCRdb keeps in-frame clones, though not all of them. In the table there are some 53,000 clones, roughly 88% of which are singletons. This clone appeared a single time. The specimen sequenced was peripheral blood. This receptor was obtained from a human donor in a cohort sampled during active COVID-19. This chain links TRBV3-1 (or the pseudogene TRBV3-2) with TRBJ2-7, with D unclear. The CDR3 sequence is CASSQTHEQYF. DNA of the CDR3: TGTGCCAGCAGCCAAACTCACGAGCAGTACTTC.